The 15 T cell receptor beta chains reported below all come from one sample, sequenced in a study of blood T cell repertoires in COVID-19. The method was immunoSEQ multiplex PCR; TCRdb's version includes in-frame clones alone and lacks a portion of them. The sample contains about 120,000 clones, approximately 90% of which appear only once. Sequencing was performed on peripheral blood. All receptors derive from a man between 50 and 59 years old with acute or convalescent COVID-19.

The J gene is TRBJ2-5, the V gene TRBV5-6; 8 nucleotides match TRBD2. Trimming cost V 4 bases and J 2 bases; bases outside gene matches: 7. This CDR3 spans 15 amino acids. Germline CDR1 SGHDT, CDR2 YYEEEE. The chain's CDR3 is CASSPGVAGQETQYF. In nucleotides, the CDR3 is TGTGCCAGCAGCCCCGGGGTAGCGGGACAAGAGACCCAGTACTTC.

The chain employs TRBV7-2 and TRBJ2-5; 11 nucleotides line up with TRBD2. CDR3 length equals 16 residues. With 1 base clipped from V and 2 bases from J, the junction kept 3 bases outside the gene matches. Germline assignment: CDR1 SGHTA and CDR2 FQGNSA. The CDR3 sequence is CASSLGGTSGQETQYF. CDR3 coding DNA: TGTGCCAGCAGCTTAGGCGGGACTAGCGGACAAGAGACCCAGTACTTC.

This clone came up a few times. The J gene is TRBJ1-2, the V gene TRBV5-1; D possibly corresponds to TRBD1 (6 bases). V gave up 4 bases and J gave up 5 bases, with 9 bases separating them. Germline V lookup: CDR1 SGHRS, CDR2 YFSETQ. The CDR3 is 12 amino acids. CDR3 sequence: CASSEGGYGYTF. CDR3 bases: TGCGCCAGCAGCGAGGGGGGGTATGGCTACACCTTC.

The chain employs TRBV6-2 or TRBV6-3 and TRBJ2-2, with D perhaps matching TRBD1 (5 bases). CDR3 length: 17 residues. Trimming stripped 2 bases from V and 0 bases from J, with 13 bases between. Germline CDR1 and CDR2: MNHEY and SVGEGT. CDR3: CASSYPSDSTNTGELFF. The CDR3 bases are TGTGCCAGCAGTTACCCCTCCGACAGCACGAACACCGGGGAGCTGTTTTTT.

The CDR3 DNA follows: TGTGCTAGTGATTTAATGCTCGGACAGGGGGCGTTGGGCTACACCTTC. Protein sequence: CASDLMLGQGALGYTF. The V gene is TRBV12-5, the J gene TRBJ1-2; 11 positions agree with TRBD1. CDR3 size: 16 residues. Per germline, CDR1 LGHNT and CDR2 FRNRAP. The ends lost 7 bases at V and 8 bases at J; junction bases unmatched: 15.

This clone was observed a few times. CDR3 sequence: CASSLAPGRTYEQYF. As DNA, the CDR3 is TGTGCCAGCAGTTTAGCCCCGGGGAGGACCTACGAGCAGTACTTC. The chain employs TRBV27 and TRBJ2-7, with D possibly matching TRBD2 (6 bases). CDR1 and CDR2 (germline): MNHEY, SMNVEV (reference sequence). V lost 2 bases to trimming and J lost 2 bases, with 13 bases between them. The CDR3 runs 15 residues.

The rearrangement joins TRBV5-1 to TRBJ2-2; TRBD1 agrees at 9 bases. After removal of 4 bases from V and 7 bases from J, the junction contained 5 bases not matched to a gene. CDR3 size: 14 residues. Per germline, CDR1 SGHRS and CDR2 YFSETQ. The CDR3: CASSQRDRDGELFF. The CDR3 coding sequence is TGCGCCAGCAGCCAGAGGGACAGGGACGGGGAGCTGTTTTTT.

The rearrangement joins TRBV6-6 to TRBJ1-1; TRBD1 is a possible D gene (6 bases). In germline, CDR1 is MNHNY, CDR2 SVGAGI (reference sequence). This CDR3 has 12 amino acids. The V and J ends lost 6 bases and 2 bases respectively, with 7 bases between them. This CDR3 is CASRGHNTEAFF. The DNA for the CDR3 is TGTGCCAGCAGGGGACATAACACTGAAGCTTTCTTT.

The genes are TRBV20-1 and TRBJ1-1, with a possible D match to TRBD1 (6 bases). CDR1 is DFQATT, CDR2 SNEGSKA, per germline (reference sequence). Trimming removed 3 bases from V and 1 base from J, with 21 bases in between. CDR3 length: 17 amino acids. The CDR3 DNA is TGCAGTGCTAGTTTCCCGGGGGCGGGGGCCGGGAACACTGAAGCTTTCTTT. This codes for CSASFPGAGAGNTEAFF.

This sequence joins TRBV19 and TRBJ2-7, with D possibly being TRBD1 (5 bases). Germline V gene data show CDR1 as LNHDA and CDR2 as SQIVND (reference sequence). The CDR3 is made up of 15 amino acids. The ends were cut back, 3 bases at V and 0 bases at J, with 12 bases in the middle. The CDR3 nucleotides are TGTGCCAGTAGTATCAGGGAAGGGGCCTCCTACGAGCAGTACTTC. Protein product: CASSIREGASYEQYF.

The chain employs TRBV9 and TRBJ2-5, with D possibly TRBD2 on 7 matching bases. The V and J ends lost 4 bases and 2 bases respectively, with 15 bases between them. This CDR3 is 15 amino acids long. Germline CDR1 SGDLS, CDR2 YYNGEE. CDR3 in amino acids: CASSSWGGTQETQYF. The CDR3 bases are TGTGCCAGCAGCTCTTGGGGGGGCACACAAGAGACCCAGTACTTC.

The chain couples TRBV10-3 to TRBJ2-1, with a possible D match to TRBD2 (6 bases). V lost 4 bases to trimming and J lost 10 bases, with 11 bases between them. This CDR3 spans 12 amino acids. Looked up from germline, CDR1 is ENHRY and CDR2 is SYGVKD. The CDR3 nucleotides are TGTGCCATCAGTGCCGCGGGGAAAGAGCAGTTCTTC. It yields the protein CAISAAGKEQFF.

V and J are TRBV10-3 and TRBJ2-7; D gene unclear. This CDR3 is 14 amino acids long. V shed 0 bases and J shed 5 bases, with 11 bases lying between them. Germline assignment: CDR1 ENHRY and CDR2 SYGVKD. The CDR3 DNA is TGTGCCATCAGTGAGTCGACACCTGTGGACGAGCAGTACTTC. Its protein is CAISESTPVDEQYF.

The table lists this clone with a few counts. The J gene is TRBJ1-3, the V gene TRBV14; D not certain. Germline V gene lookup returns CDR1 SGHDN and CDR2 FVKESK. V was shortened by 0 bases and J by 0 bases, with 9 bases between the two germline ends. This CDR3 contains 16 residues. CDR3 sequence (DNA): TGTGCCAGCAGCCAAGACCGTACAACCTCTGGAAACACCATATATTTT. Its translation is CASSQDRTTSGNTIYF.

This clone was counted between two and nine times. J is TRBJ1-2 and V is TRBV2, with 9 bases aligning to TRBD1. The CDR3 loop spans 16 amino acids. J gave up 0 bases and V 7 bases, and 9 bases lay outside the gene matches. Germline loops: CDR1 SNHLY, CDR2 FYNNEI. The CDR3 nucleotides read TGTGCCAGCACCGGACAGGGGACCCCTTCTAACTATGGCTACACCTTC. This gives the protein CASTGQGTPSNYGYTF.